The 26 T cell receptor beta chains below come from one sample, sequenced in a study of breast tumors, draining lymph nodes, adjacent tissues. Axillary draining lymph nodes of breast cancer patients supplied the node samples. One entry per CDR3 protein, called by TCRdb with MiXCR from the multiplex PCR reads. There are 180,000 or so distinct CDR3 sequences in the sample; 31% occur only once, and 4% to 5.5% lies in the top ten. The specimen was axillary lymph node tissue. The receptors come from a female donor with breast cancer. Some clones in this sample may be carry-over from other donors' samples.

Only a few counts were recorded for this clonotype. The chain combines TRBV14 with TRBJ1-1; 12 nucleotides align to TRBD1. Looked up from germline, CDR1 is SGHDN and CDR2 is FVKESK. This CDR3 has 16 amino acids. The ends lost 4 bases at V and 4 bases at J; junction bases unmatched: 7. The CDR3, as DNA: TGTGCCAGCAGCCTTTCCGGGACAGGGGGCTTCACTGAAGCTTTCTTT. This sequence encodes CASSLSGTGGFTEAFF. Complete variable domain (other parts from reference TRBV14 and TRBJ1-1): EAGVTQFPSHSVIEKGQTVTLRCDPISGHDNLYWYRRVMGKEIKFLLHFVKESKQDESGMPNNRFLAERTGGTYSTLKVQPAELEDSGVYFCASSLSGTGGFTEAFFGQGTRLTVV.

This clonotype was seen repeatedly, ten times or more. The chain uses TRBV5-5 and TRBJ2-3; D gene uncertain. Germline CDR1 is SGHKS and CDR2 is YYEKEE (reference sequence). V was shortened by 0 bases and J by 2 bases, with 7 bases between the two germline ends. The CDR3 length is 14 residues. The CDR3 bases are TGTGCCAGCAGCTTGGATGGGAACACAGATACGCAGTATTTT. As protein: CASSLDGNTDTQYF.

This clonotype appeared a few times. CDR3 loop: CASSLQGAETEAFF. CDR3 DNA: TGTGCCAGCAGCTTACAGGGGGCGGAGACTGAAGCTTTCTTT. The chain joins TRBV5-6 to TRBJ1-1, with 9 bases that match TRBD1. Per germline, CDR1 SGHDT and CDR2 YYEEEE. The CDR3 sequence is 14 residues long. V was clipped by 2 bases and J by 5 bases; unmatched bases: 4.

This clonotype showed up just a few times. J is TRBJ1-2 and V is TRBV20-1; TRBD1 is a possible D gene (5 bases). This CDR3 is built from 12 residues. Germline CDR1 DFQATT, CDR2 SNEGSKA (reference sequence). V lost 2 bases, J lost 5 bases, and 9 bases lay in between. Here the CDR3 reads CSARRQIYGYTF. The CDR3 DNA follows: TGCAGTGCTAGAAGACAGATTTATGGCTACACCTTC.

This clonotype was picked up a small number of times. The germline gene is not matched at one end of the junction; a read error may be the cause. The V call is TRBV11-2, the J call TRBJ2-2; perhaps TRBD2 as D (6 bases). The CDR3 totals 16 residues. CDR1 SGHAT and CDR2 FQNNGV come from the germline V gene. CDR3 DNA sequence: TGTGCCAGCAGCTCCTTTAGGGGTCCAAACACCGGGGGGCTGTTTTTT. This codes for CASSSFRGPNTGGLFF.

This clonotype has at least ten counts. CDR3 coding DNA: TGCAGTGCTAGAGAGGCCGGATTAAGGACTAACTATGGCTACACCTTC. Its translation: CSAREAGLRTNYGYTF. J is TRBJ1-2 and V is TRBV20-1; D is unresolved. This CDR3 contains 16 residues. Trimming left V 0 bases short and J 0 bases short, with 14 bases between. The germline gives CDR1 DFQATT, CDR2 SNEGSKA (reference sequence).

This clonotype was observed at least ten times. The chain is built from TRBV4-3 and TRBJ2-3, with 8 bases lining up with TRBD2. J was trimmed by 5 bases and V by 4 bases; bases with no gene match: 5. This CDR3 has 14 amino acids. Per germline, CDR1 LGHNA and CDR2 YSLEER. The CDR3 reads CASSPGGGGDTQYF. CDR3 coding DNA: TGCGCCAGCAGCCCCGGGGGGGGTGGAGATACGCAGTATTTT.

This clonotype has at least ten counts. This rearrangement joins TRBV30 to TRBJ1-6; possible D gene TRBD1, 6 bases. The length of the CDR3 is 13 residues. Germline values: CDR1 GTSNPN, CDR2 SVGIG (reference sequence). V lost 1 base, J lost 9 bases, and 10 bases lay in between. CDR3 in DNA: TGTGCCTGGAGTGAGCAGGGGACTTCACCCCTCCACTTT. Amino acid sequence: CAWSEQGTSPLHF.

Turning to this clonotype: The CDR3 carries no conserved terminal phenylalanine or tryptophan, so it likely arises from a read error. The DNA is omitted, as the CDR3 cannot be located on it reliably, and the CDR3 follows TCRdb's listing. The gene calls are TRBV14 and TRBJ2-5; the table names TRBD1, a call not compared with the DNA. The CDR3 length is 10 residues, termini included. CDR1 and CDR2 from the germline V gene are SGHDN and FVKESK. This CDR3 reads CASSQDESNR.

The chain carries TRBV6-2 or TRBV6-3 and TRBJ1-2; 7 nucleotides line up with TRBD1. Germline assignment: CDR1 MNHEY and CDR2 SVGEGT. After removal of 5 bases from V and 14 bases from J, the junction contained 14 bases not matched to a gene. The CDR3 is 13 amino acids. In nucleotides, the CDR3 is TGTGCCAGCAGTCATCTCCGGGACGGGACAGAAACCTTC. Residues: CASSHLRDGTETF.

In DNA, the CDR3 is TGTGCCACCAGTGACCCCAGACAGGGTTATGGCTACACCTTC. Protein sequence: CATSDPRQGYGYTF. The rearrangement uses TRBV24-1 and TRBJ1-2; 7 bases align to TRBD1. Germline trimming cut 4 bases from V and 5 bases from J; bases unmatched to any gene: 6. CDR3 size: 14 residues. CDR1 and CDR2 (germline): KGHDR, SFDVKD.

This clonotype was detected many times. DNA of the CDR3: TGCAGTGCTTCTACCGGGACAGGGTTCGCCACCGGGGAGCTGTTTTTT. Its translation: CSASTGTGFATGELFF. The chain recombines TRBV20-1 with TRBJ2-2; 9 nucleotides match TRBD1. The trim removed 5 bases at V and 4 bases at J, leaving 11 bases unmatched. CDR1 is DFQATT, CDR2 SNEGSKA, per germline (reference sequence). CDR3 size: 16 residues.

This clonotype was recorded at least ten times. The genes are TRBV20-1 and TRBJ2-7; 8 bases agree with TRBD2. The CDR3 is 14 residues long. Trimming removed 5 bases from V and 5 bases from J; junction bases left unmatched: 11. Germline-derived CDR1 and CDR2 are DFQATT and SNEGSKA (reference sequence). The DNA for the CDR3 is TGCAGTGCTCCCGGGGGGGCCAGGCGGGACGAGCAGTACTTC. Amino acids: CSAPGGARRDEQYF.

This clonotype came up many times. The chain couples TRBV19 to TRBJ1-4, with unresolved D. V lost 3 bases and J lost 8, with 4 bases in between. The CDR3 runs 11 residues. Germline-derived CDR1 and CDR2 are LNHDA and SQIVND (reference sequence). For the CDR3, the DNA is TGTGCCAGTAGTATGACCGAAAAACTGTTTTTT. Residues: CASSMTEKLFF. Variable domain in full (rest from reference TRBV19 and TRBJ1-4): DGGITQSPKYLFRKEGQNVTLSCEQNLNHDAMYWYRQDPGQGLRLIYYSQIVNDFQKGDIAEGYSVSREKKESFPLTVTSAQKNPTAFYLCASSMTEKLFFGSGTQLSVL.

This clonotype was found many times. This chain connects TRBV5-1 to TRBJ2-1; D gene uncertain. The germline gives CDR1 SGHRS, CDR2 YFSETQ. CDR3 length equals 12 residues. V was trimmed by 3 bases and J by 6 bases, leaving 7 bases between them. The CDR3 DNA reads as TGCGCCAGCAGCTCGACGACCAATGAGCAGTTCTTC. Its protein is CASSSTTNEQFF.

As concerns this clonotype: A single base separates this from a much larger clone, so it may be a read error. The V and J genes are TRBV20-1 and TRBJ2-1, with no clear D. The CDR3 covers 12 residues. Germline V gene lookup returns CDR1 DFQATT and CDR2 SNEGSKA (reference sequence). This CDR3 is CSASRPDNEPFF. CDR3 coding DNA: TGCAGCGCCTCAAGACCCGACAATGAGCCGTTCTTC.

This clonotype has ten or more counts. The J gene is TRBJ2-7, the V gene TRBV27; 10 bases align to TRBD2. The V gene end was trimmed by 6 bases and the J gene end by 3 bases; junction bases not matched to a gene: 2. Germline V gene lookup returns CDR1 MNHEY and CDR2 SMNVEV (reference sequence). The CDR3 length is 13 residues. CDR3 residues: CASRRTSGYEQYF. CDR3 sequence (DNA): TGTGCCAGCAGGAGGACTAGCGGCTACGAGCAGTACTTC.

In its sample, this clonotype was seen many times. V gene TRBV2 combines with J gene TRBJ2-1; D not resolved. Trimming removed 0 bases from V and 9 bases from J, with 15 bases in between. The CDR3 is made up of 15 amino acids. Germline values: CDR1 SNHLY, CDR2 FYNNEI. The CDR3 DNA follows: TGTGCCAGCAGTGAAGCCCCTGGCCGTTTTGGTGAGCAGTTCTTC. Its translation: CASSEAPGRFGEQFF.

The CDR3 coding sequence is TGTGCCAGCAGTTACTGGGACAGGGGCTTCTCTGGAAACACCATATATTTT. Its translation: CASSYWDRGFSGNTIYF. The rearrangement uses TRBV6-6 and TRBJ1-3, with 10 bases fitting TRBD1. Germline assignment: CDR1 MNHNY and CDR2 SVGAGI (reference sequence). Germline trimming cut 1 base from V and 0 bases from J; bases unmatched to any gene: 3. There are 17 residues in the CDR3.

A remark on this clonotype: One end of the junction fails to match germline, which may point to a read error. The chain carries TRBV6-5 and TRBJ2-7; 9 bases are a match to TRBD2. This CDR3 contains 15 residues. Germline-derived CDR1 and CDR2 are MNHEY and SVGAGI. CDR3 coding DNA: TGTGCCAGCAGTCCCTTGACTAGCGGCTCCTACGAGCGGTACTTC. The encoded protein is CASSPLTSGSYERYF.

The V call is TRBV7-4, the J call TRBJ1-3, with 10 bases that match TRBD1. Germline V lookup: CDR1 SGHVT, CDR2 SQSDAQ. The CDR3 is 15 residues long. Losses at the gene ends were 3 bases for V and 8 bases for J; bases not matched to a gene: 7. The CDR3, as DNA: TGTGCCAGCAGCTTTGACAGGGGGCATGGCTACACCATATATTTT. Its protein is CASSFDRGHGYTIYF.

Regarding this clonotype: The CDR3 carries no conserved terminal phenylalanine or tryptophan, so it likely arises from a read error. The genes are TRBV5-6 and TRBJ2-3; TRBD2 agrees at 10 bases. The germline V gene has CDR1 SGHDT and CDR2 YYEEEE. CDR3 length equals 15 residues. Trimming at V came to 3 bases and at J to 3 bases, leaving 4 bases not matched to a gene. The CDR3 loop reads CASSSLAGGTDTQYS. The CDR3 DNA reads TGTGCCAGCAGCTCCTTAGCGGGGGGTACAGATACGCAGTATTCT.

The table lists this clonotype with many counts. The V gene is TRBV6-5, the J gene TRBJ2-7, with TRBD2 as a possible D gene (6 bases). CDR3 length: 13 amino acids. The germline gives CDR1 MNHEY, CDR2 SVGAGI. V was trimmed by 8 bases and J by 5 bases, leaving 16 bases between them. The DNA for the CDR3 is TGTGCCAGCGGGTCGGGGGAACGGAACGAGCAGTACTTC. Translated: CASGSGERNEQYF.

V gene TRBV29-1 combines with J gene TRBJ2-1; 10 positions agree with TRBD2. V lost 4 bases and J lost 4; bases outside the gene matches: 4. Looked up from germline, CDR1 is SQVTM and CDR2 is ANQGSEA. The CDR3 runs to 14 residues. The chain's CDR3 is CSVGPSGGYNEQFF. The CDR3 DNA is TGCAGCGTTGGGCCTAGCGGGGGTTACAATGAGCAGTTCTTC.

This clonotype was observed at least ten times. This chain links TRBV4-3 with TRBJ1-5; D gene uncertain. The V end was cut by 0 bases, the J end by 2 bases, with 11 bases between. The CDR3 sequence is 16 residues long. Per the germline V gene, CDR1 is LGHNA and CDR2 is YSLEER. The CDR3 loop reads CASSQDFRSGNQPQHF. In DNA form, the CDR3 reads TGCGCCAGCAGCCAAGACTTTAGGTCGGGCAATCAGCCCCAGCATTTT.

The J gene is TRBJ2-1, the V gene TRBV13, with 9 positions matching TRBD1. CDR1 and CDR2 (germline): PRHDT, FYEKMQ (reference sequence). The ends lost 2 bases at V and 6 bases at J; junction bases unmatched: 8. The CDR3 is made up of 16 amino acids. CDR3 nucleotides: TGTGCCAGCAGCTTACTCGGGGGACAGGGTTTCAATGAGCAGTTCTTC. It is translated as CASSLLGGQGFNEQFF.